The sequence of this TCR beta chain was determined in a study of metastatic and nonmetastatic thyroid tumors. Study context: Blood and tumor or nodule tissue repertoires from malignant and benign thyroid patients were compared. Findings of the study overall: The study reportedly found significantly higher TCR beta diversity in malignant thyroid tumors than benign nodules, in blood and tumor.

The CDR3 is 14 amino acids. The trim removed 11 bases at V and 3 bases at J, leaving 10 bases unmatched. The germline CDR1 and CDR2 sequences are ENHRY and SYGVKD. The entire patient cohort was treatment-naive prior to thyroid surgery. This clone was seen a few times. The antigen is unknown. As processed by the authors: The distant-metastasis classifier for papillary thyroid cancer was built from CDR3 differences across clinicopathological groups. TCRdb re-called clones via MiXCR from the PCR reads. What appears here as the V and J calls and clone size reflects TCRdb's work, not the paper's. The profile covers under 50,000 clones, with around 27% appearing a single time and 11% taken by the ten largest.

The sequencing sample was made of blood. The V gene is TRBV10-3, the J gene TRBJ1-5, with 7 bases aligning to TRBD1. The sequence was obtained from a male donor with papillary thyroid cancer or a benign thyroid nodule (not recorded which). Some clones in this sample may be carry-over from other donors' samples. CDR3 in amino acids: CASSTGDNNQPQHF. The CDR3 region has the DNA TGTGCCTCCTCAACAGGGGATAACAATCAGCCCCAGCATTTT.